The clone carrying this T cell receptor beta chain came up a few times. Its antigen is currently unknown. There are 15 residues in the CDR3. V shed 1 base and J shed 4 bases, with 12 bases lying between them. The germline CDR1 and CDR2 sequences are LGHNA and YSLEER. This record belongs to a study of T cell repertoires in cytomegalovirus infection. Whole-study findings and limits: Cumulative frequency of public TCR beta families picked out carriers of CMV plus the relevant HLA. Dominating the ex vivo response were TCR beta clonotypes that were CMV-specific and HLA-C-restricted.

TCRdb analysed the reads with MiXCR anew, one entry per CDR3 protein. The table has roughly 920,000 distinct CDR3 sequences, roughly 31% seen once. This rearrangement joins TRBV4-3 to TRBJ2-3; D is perhaps TRBD1 (5 bases). This TCR was recovered from a human donor in good health (CMV status not recorded). Some clones in this sample may be carry-over from other donors' samples. Sequenced material: cultured CD8+ T cells from PBMCs, taken from culture after CMV antigen stimulation. CDR3 protein: CASSQGSGASDTQYF. CDR3 coding DNA: TGCGCCAGCAGCCAAGGGAGTGGGGCGTCAGATACGCAGTATTTT.